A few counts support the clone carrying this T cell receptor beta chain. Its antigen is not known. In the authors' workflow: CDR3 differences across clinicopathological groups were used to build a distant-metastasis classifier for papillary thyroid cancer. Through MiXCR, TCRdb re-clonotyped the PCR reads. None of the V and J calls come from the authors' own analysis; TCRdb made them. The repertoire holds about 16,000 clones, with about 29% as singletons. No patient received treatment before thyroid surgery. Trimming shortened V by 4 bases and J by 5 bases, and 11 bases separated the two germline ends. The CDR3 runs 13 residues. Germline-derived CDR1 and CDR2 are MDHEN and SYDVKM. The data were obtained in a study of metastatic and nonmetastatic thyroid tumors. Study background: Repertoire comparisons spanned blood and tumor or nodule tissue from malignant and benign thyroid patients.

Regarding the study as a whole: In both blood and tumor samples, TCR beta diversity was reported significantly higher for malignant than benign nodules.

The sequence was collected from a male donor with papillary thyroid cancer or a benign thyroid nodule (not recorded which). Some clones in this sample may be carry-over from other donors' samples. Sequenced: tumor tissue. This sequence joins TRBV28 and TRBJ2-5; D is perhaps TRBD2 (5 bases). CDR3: CASSSDFAETQYF. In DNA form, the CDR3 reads TGTGCCAGCAGTTCGGACTTTGCGGAGACCCAGTACTTC.